Below are 17 T cell receptor beta chains sequenced from a single sample in a study of cytomegalovirus exposure and HLA in healthy donors. A multiplex PCR was run with 60 Vbeta primers and 13 Jbeta primers. Sequencing used immunoSEQ multiplex PCR; TCRdb keeps in-frame clones, though not all of them. The table includes about 160,000 clones, about 72% detected once. What was sequenced was PBMCs. The receptors stem from a young man in good health and CMV-seropositive.

In its sample, this clone was seen once. The rearrangement links TRBV10-3 to TRBJ1-5, with a tentative D call TRBD1 (6 bases). CDR3 length equals 14 residues. Trimming stripped 3 bases from V and 8 bases from J, with 14 bases between. The germline CDR1 and CDR2 sequences are ENHRY and SYGVKD. This CDR3 reads CAISDGGAREPQHF. CDR3 in DNA: TGTGCCATCAGTGATGGGGGGGCGCGGGAGCCCCAGCATTTT.

V and J are TRBV7-2 and TRBJ2-7; 14 bases match TRBD2. With 1 base clipped from V and 4 bases from J, the junction kept 6 bases outside the gene matches. CDR3 length: 17 amino acids. CDR1 and CDR2 from the germline V gene are SGHTA and FQGNSA. The CDR3, as DNA: TGTGCCAGCAGCTTAGTGGCGGGACTAGCGGGGGAATACGAGCAGTACTTC. Translated, it gives CASSLVAGLAGEYEQYF.

The rearrangement uses TRBV6-1 and TRBJ2-2, with D hard to call. The V end was cut by 6 bases, the J end by 4 bases, with 12 bases between. CDR3 length: 14 residues. Per germline, CDR1 MNHNS and CDR2 SASEGT. In nucleotides, the CDR3 is TGTGCCAGCAGGGCGGCCCCTGGCACCGGGGAGCTGTTTTTT. It is translated as CASRAAPGTGELFF.

This rearrangement joins TRBV10-1 to TRBJ2-7, with D unresolved. The CDR3 has 12 residues. Looked up from germline, CDR1 is WNHNN and CDR2 is SYGVQD (reference sequence). Trimming cost V 3 bases and J 5 bases, with 8 bases left between them. CDR3 loop: CASSDRNNEQYF. DNA of the CDR3: TGCGCCAGCAGTGACAGGAACAACGAGCAGTACTTC.

V is TRBV19 and J is TRBJ1-3; D remains unclear. This CDR3 spans 14 amino acids. The V end was cut by 5 bases, the J end by 4 bases, with 12 bases between. CDR1 LNHDA and CDR2 SQIVND come from the germline V gene (reference sequence). CDR3 region: CASSLRGLGNTIYF. CDR3 nucleotide sequence: TGTGCCAGTAGTCTCCGTGGGCTCGGAAACACCATATATTTT.

The chain couples TRBV7-3 to TRBJ2-5; unclear D gene. Germline CDR1 reads SGHTA; CDR2 reads FQGTGA. The V and J ends lost 0 bases and 3 bases respectively, with 5 bases between them. The CDR3 consists of 13 residues. CDR3 DNA sequence: TGTGCCAGCAGCTTAACTGTCGAAGAGACCCAGTACTTC. This codes for CASSLTVEETQYF.

This clone was counted a few times. This sequence joins TRBV2 and TRBJ1-1, with D possibly matching TRBD1 (5 bases). The CDR3 is 11 residues long. V was shortened by 4 bases and J by 7 bases, with 7 bases between the two germline ends. Germline CDR1 and CDR2: SNHLY and FYNNEI. The CDR3 here is CASSAGLEAFF. The CDR3 nucleotides are TGTGCCAGCAGTGCAGGGCTTGAAGCTTTCTTT.

V usage is TRBV2 and J usage is TRBJ2-5; D possibly corresponds to TRBD1 (6 bases). V lost 1 base and J 3 bases, leaving 9 bases between the germline ends. The CDR3 contains 14 residues. Germline V CDR1 and CDR2: SNHLY, FYNNEI. CDR3 coding DNA: TGTGCCAGCAGTGAAGACAGGGTGGAAGAGACCCAGTACTTC. Translated: CASSEDRVEETQYF.

This chain joins TRBV11-3 and TRBJ2-6; 9 positions match TRBD1. The CDR3 extends over 19 amino acids. V was clipped by 4 bases and J by 3 bases; unmatched bases: 13. The germline V gene encodes CDR1 SGHNT and CDR2 YENEEA. The CDR3 DNA follows: TGTGCCAGCAGCTCCGGCTTAGGGACAGGGTCAAGTGGGGCCAACGTCCTGACTTTC. This translates into CASSSGLGTGSSGANVLTF.

CDR3 amino acids: CASSFSARETQYF. The CDR3 bases are TGTGCCAGCAGCTTCAGCGCTCGGGAGACCCAGTACTTC. The J gene is TRBJ2-5, the V gene TRBV7-9; no clear D gene. This CDR3 is built from 13 residues. Germline V gene lookup returns CDR1 SEHNR and CDR2 FQNEAQ (reference sequence). V lost 3 bases to trimming and J lost 5 bases, with 10 bases between them.

J is TRBJ2-2 and V is TRBV5-1; D may be TRBD1 (5 bases). The ends were cut back, 3 bases at V and 8 bases at J, with 17 bases in the middle. In germline, CDR1 is SGHRS, CDR2 YFSETQ. This CDR3 region has 15 residues. The CDR3 protein is CASSWTPDTSGELFF. The CDR3 region has the DNA TGCGCCAGCAGCTGGACACCTGACACGTCGGGGGAGCTGTTTTTT.

This rearrangement joins TRBV12-5 to TRBJ2-3; 8 bases line up with TRBD2. The CDR3 covers 15 residues. Germline CDR1 is LGHNT and CDR2 is FRNRAP. The ends lost 1 base at V and 5 bases at J; junction bases unmatched: 5. Written as DNA, the CDR3 is TGTGCTAGTGGTTTGGCCGGGGGGGCCGTAGATACGCAGTATTTT. Residues: CASGLAGGAVDTQYF.

The V call is TRBV4-1, the J call TRBJ2-5; 11 nucleotides agree with TRBD2. J lost 0 bases, V lost 4 bases, and 4 bases had no gene match. Germline V lookup: CDR1 MGHRA, CDR2 YSYEKL. The CDR3 consists of 16 residues. The CDR3 DNA follows: TGCGCCAGCAGCCTCTTACTAGCGGGGGACCAAGAGACCCAGTACTTC. Translating it yields CASSLLLAGDQETQYF.

This rearrangement joins TRBV6-4 to TRBJ2-1; TRBD2 aligns across 10 bases. The germline CDR1 and CDR2 sequences are MRHNA and SNTAGT. The CDR3 contains 15 residues. With V trimmed by 2 bases and J by 7 bases, 5 bases remained unmatched. CDR3 nucleotides: TGTGCCAGCAGTGACCAAGCGGGGGGGCAGAATGAGCAGTTCTTC. Translating it yields CASSDQAGGQNEQFF.

J is TRBJ2-2 and V is TRBV4-1; maybe TRBD2 (7 bases). The CDR3 extends over 18 amino acids. V was pared by 1 base and J by 3 bases, with 18 bases between. CDR1 and CDR2 (germline): MGHRA, YSYEKL. In nucleotides, the CDR3 is TGCGCCAGCAGCCAAGGTGGCGCGGGGGCCCCCGACACCGGGGAGCTGTTTTTT. As protein: CASSQGGAGAPDTGELFF.

The genes are TRBV7-2 and TRBJ1-4; D remains ambiguous. CDR1 and CDR2 (germline): SGHTA, FQGNSA. The CDR3 runs 15 residues. Trimming cost V 3 bases and J 3 bases, with 11 bases left between them. The CDR3 here is CASSFSGGPNEKLFF. For the CDR3, the DNA is TGTGCCAGCAGCTTTTCCGGCGGGCCTAATGAAAAACTGTTTTTT.

The CDR3 loop is CASRGTSGGPLSTDTQYF. The CDR3 region has the DNA TGTGCCAGCAGAGGGACTAGCGGGGGACCGCTTAGCACAGATACGCAGTATTTT. The chain carries TRBV2 and TRBJ2-3; 14 bases agree with TRBD2. The CDR3 loop spans 18 amino acids. Trimming cost V 6 bases and J 0 bases; bases outside gene matches: 8. Germline V gene sequence: CDR1 SNHLY, CDR2 FYNNEI. The entire variable domain, with the rest obtained from reference TRBV2 and TRBJ2-3, is as follows: EPEVTQTPSHQVTQMGQEVILRCVPISNHLYFYWYRQILGQKVEFLVSFYNNEISEKSEIFDDQFSVERPDGSNFTLKIRSTKLEDSAMYFCASRGTSGGPLSTDTQYFGPGTRLTVL.